The 4 T cell receptor beta chains below all came from one sample that was sequenced in a study of OX40 agonist ivuxolimab in advanced cancers. The method was immunoSEQ multiplex PCR; TCRdb's version includes in-frame clones alone and lacks a portion of them. The sample consists of more than 100,000 clones, about nine tenths of them appearing once. Sequenced here: CD4+ or CD8+ T cells sorted from blood, sampled in a trial of the OX40 agonist ivuxolimab. These receptors were collected from an adult with an advanced solid tumor such as melanoma, head and neck, liver or kidney cancer.

The chain links TRBV6-1 to TRBJ1-2, with D possibly TRBD1 on 5 matching bases. The CDR3 is 13 amino acids. The germline V and J ends were trimmed by 6 bases and 4 bases, with 12 bases remaining between them. The germline CDR1 and CDR2 sequences are MNHNS and SASEGT. The CDR3 here is CASSSDSVYGYTF. The CDR3, as DNA: TGTGCCAGCAGCTCCGACAGCGTCTATGGCTACACCTTC.

This sequence joins TRBV5-1 and TRBJ2-1, with 7 bases identical to TRBD2. Unmatched junction bases numbered 4, after V lost 4 bases and J lost 3 bases. Germline lookup yields CDR1 SGHRS and CDR2 YFSETQ. The CDR3 has 14 residues. CDR3 protein: CASSLPSGYNEQFF. The CDR3 DNA sequence: TGCGCCAGCAGCCTTCCTAGCGGCTACAATGAGCAGTTCTTC.

This clone was observed a single time. This chain connects TRBV5-4 to TRBJ2-1; possible D gene TRBD1, 5 bases. Germline-derived CDR1 and CDR2 are SGHNT and YYREEE (reference sequence). V lost 3 bases, J lost 5 bases, and 12 bases lay in between. The CDR3 extends over 14 amino acids. CDR3 DNA: TGTGCCAGCAGCTACCCTGACAGCAACAATGAGCAGTTCTTC. Translating it yields CASSYPDSNNEQFF.

The chain carries TRBV28 and TRBJ1-6; 10 bases match TRBD1. Germline V gene sequence: CDR1 MDHEN, CDR2 SYDVKM. The CDR3 is 15 amino acids. The V gene end was trimmed by 5 bases and the J gene end by 9 bases; junction bases not matched to a gene: 7. The DNA for the CDR3 is TGTGCCAGCAGTCCAGCGGACAGGGGGGTTTCACCCCTCCACTTT. Protein product: CASSPADRGVSPLHF.